This T cell receptor (beta chain) originates from a study of CD8 T cells in ankylosing spondylitis. Notes on this clonotype: The antigen is unknown.

Using its own MiXCR run on the 5' RACE reads, TCRdb lists one record per CDR3 protein. The repertoire holds roughly 700,000 distinct CDR3 sequences, over 15% seen once, with under 20% in the top ten. The length of the CDR3 is 19 residues. The germline V gene encodes CDR1 MGHRA and CDR2 YSYEKL. The junction had 11 bases not matched to a gene; V was cut back by 1 base and J by 0 bases. Study observations and caveats: What seemed typical of ankylosing spondylitis blood was a TCR beta motif built from 8 or 9 highly homologous variants. In synovial fluid and blood from reactive arthritis, some motif variants were previously reported. Enrichment of disease-linked clones was reportedly significant in matched ankylosing spondylitis synovial fluid.

The receptor comes from a male donor with ankylosing spondylitis. J is TRBJ2-5 and V is TRBV4-1; 10 bases line up with TRBD2. The source material was blood, either unsorted or a sorted T cell fraction (not recorded which). DNA for the CDR3: TGCGCCAGCAGCCAAGTCCCCGCGCTCCTAGCGGGGGACCAAGAGACCCAGTACTTC. This sequence encodes CASSQVPALLAGDQETQYF.